These 8 T cell receptor beta chains share one sample of origin, sequenced in a study of CD8 T cells in Susac syndrome. When the RNA was reverse transcribed, random hexamers were used with an input of about 0.5 to 1 ug. Each CDR3 protein gets one entry after TCRdb re-called the immunoSEQ multiplex PCR reads with MiXCR. This sample has about 150,000 distinct CDR3 sequences, with 95% to 96% found just once. Sequenced sample: CD8+ T cells from PBMCs. The receptors stem from a human donor with multiple sclerosis.

J is TRBJ2-3 and V is TRBV27; TRBD2 might be the D (6 bases). Germline V CDR1 and CDR2: MNHEY, SMNVEV (reference sequence). There are 13 residues in the CDR3. The V end was cut by 6 bases, the J end by 7 bases, with 14 bases between. In DNA form, the CDR3 reads TGTGCCAGCAGATCCCACCGGGGGAATACGCAGTATTTT. Its protein is CASRSHRGNTQYF.

This chain joins TRBV5-1 and TRBJ2-1, with 8 bases fitting TRBD1. Trimming removed 3 bases from V and 2 bases from J; junction bases left unmatched: 10. Per the germline V gene, CDR1 is SGHRS and CDR2 is YFSETQ. There are 17 residues in the CDR3. In DNA form, the CDR3 reads TGCGCCAGCAGCTCTCGGGCTTCAGGGGGCCCCTACAATGAGCAGTTCTTC. Translation gives CASSSRASGGPYNEQFF.

The chain joins TRBV7-9 to TRBJ1-1, with D possibly matching TRBD1 (5 bases). CDR3 length equals 18 residues. The V gene lost 5 bases and the J gene lost 1 base, with 23 bases spanning the gap. CDR1 and CDR2 (germline): SEHNR, FQNEAQ (reference sequence). CDR3 region: CASSQPELRGSSNTEAFF. In nucleotides, the CDR3 is TGTGCCAGCAGCCAACCCGAACTACGGGGCAGCTCGAACACTGAAGCTTTCTTT.

J is TRBJ2-1 and V is TRBV29-1, with D uncertain. CDR1 and CDR2 (germline): SQVTM, ANQGSEA. The germline V and J ends were trimmed by 6 bases and 0 bases, with 15 bases remaining between them. The CDR3 contains 15 residues. CDR3 DNA: TGCAGCGTCAACAAGGATGGGAACTCCTACAATGAGCAGTTCTTC. This codes for CSVNKDGNSYNEQFF.

The V and J genes are TRBV30 and TRBJ1-1; D call uncertain. CDR1 and CDR2 from the germline V gene are GTSNPN and SVGIG (reference sequence). Between the trimmed V and J ends, which lost 2 bases and 5 bases, there was a span of 6 bases. The CDR3 spans 11 residues. In DNA form, the CDR3 reads TGTGCCTGGAGTCCCCAAACTGAAGCTTTCTTT. Its translation is CAWSPQTEAFF.

The chain joins TRBV25-1 to TRBJ1-2; D uncertain. Looked up from germline, CDR1 is MGHDK and CDR2 is SYGVNS. V was cut by 6 bases and J by 4 bases, with 15 bases left in between. The CDR3 is made up of 14 amino acids. DNA for the CDR3: TGTGCCAGCAGCCCGGCGGGTTTGGCCTATGGCTACACCTTC. Its translation is CASSPAGLAYGYTF.

The chain carries TRBV15 and TRBJ2-1; 15 positions agree with TRBD2. Looked up from germline, CDR1 is LNHNV and CDR2 is YYDKDF (reference sequence). V was pared by 5 bases and J by 0 bases, with 8 bases of the junction left unmatched. The CDR3 length is 19 residues. Here the CDR3 reads CATSGGTSGGTSSYNEQFF. The CDR3, as DNA: TGTGCCACCAGCGGCGGGACTAGCGGGGGGACAAGCTCCTACAATGAGCAGTTCTTC. Variable domain in full (rest from reference TRBV15 and TRBJ2-1): DAMVIQNPRYQVTQFGKPVTLSCSQTLNHNVMYWYQQKSSQAPKLLFHYYDKDFNNEADTPDNFQSRRPNTSFCFLDIRSPGLGDTAMYLCATSGGTSGGTSSYNEQFFGPGTRLTVL.

V and J are TRBV9 and TRBJ2-5, with D possibly being TRBD2 (6 bases). V gave up 0 bases and J gave up 2 bases, with 14 bases separating them. CDR1 is SGDLS and CDR2 is YYNGEE in the germline V gene. CDR3 length: 16 residues. The CDR3 region is CASSVGDSGHQETQYF. CDR3 nucleotide sequence: TGTGCCAGCAGCGTAGGGGATAGCGGACATCAAGAGACCCAGTACTTC.